The next 3 T cell receptor beta chains were all read from a single sample in a study of blood T cell repertoires in COVID-19. The method was immunoSEQ multiplex PCR; TCRdb's version includes in-frame clones alone and lacks a portion of them. This sample yields over 30,000 clones, of which more than 65% are seen a single time; roughly 29% belongs to the top ten. Sequencing used peripheral blood. The source of these receptors is a man older than 75 with active or convalescent COVID-19.

V is TRBV5-6 and J is TRBJ2-5; 9 positions agree with TRBD1. The CDR3 sequence is 15 residues long. V trimming: 4 bases; J trimming: 5 bases; junction bases outside the gene matches: 9. Germline V gene lookup returns CDR1 SGHDT and CDR2 YYEEEE. The CDR3 is CASSPYRGLGETQYF. The DNA for the CDR3 is TGTGCCAGCAGCCCGTACAGGGGGCTCGGGGAGACCCAGTACTTC.

This clone has just one count. The gene calls are TRBV3-1 (or the pseudogene TRBV3-2) and TRBJ2-5; no definite D call. Germline V gene lookup returns CDR1 LGHDT and CDR2 YNNKEL (reference sequence). CDR3 length: 14 amino acids. V lost 1 base and J 1 base, leaving 7 bases between the germline ends. DNA for the CDR3: TGTGCCAGCAGCCAAGTAGCCCTCCAAGAGACCCAGTACTTC. Translating it yields CASSQVALQETQYF.

V and J are TRBV5-4 and TRBJ2-7, with 9 bases aligning to TRBD1. Per the germline V gene, CDR1 is SGHNT and CDR2 is YYREEE (reference sequence). The CDR3 runs to 17 residues. V shed 4 bases and J 5 bases; nucleotides not matched to a gene: 16. The CDR3 loop reads CASSGGTTGTGFHEQYF. DNA of the CDR3: TGTGCCAGCAGCGGTGGGACAACCGGGACAGGGTTCCACGAGCAGTACTTC. Full variable domain (rest looked up from reference TRBV5-4 and TRBJ2-7): ETGVTQSPTHLIKTRGQQVTLRCSSQSGHNTVSWYQQALGQGPQFIFQYYREEENGRGNFPPRFSGLQFPNYSSELNVNALELDDSALYLCASSGGTTGTGFHEQYFGPGTRLTVT.